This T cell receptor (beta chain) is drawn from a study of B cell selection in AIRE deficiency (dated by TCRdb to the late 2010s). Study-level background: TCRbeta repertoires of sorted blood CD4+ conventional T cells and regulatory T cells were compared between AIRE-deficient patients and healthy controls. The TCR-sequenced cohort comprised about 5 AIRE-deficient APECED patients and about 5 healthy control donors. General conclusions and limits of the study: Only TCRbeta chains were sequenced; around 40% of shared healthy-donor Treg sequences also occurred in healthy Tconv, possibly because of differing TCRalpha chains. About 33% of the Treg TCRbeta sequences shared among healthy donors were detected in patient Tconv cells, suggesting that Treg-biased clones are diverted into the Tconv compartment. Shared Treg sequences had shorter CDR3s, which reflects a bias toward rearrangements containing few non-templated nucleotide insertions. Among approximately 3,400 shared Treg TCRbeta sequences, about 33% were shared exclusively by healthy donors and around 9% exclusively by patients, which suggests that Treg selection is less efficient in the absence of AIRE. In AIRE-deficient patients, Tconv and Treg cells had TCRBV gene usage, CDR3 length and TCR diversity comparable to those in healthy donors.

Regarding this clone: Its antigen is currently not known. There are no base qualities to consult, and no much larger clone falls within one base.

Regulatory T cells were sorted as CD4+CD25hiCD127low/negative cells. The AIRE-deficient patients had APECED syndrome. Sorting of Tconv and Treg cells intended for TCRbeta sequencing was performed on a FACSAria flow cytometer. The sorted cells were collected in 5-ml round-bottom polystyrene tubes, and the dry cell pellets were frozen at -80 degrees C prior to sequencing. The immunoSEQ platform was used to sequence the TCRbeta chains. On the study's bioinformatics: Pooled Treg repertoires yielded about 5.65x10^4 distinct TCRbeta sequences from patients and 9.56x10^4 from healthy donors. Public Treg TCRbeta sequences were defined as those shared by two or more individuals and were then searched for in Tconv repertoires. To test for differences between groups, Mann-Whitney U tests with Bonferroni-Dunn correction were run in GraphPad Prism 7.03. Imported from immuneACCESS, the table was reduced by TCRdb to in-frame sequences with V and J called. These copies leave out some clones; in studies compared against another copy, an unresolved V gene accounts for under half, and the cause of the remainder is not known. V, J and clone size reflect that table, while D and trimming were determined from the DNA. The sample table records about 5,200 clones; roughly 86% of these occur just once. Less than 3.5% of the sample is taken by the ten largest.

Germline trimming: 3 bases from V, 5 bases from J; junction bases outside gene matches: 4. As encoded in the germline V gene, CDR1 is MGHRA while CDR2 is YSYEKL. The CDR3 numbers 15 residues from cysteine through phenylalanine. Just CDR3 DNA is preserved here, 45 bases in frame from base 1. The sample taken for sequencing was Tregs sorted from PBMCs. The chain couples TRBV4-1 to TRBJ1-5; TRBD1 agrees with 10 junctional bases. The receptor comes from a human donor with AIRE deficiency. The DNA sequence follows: TGCGCCAGCAGCCAGACAGGGGGCGGGTATCAGCCCCAGCATTTT. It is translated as CASSQTGGGYQPQHF.